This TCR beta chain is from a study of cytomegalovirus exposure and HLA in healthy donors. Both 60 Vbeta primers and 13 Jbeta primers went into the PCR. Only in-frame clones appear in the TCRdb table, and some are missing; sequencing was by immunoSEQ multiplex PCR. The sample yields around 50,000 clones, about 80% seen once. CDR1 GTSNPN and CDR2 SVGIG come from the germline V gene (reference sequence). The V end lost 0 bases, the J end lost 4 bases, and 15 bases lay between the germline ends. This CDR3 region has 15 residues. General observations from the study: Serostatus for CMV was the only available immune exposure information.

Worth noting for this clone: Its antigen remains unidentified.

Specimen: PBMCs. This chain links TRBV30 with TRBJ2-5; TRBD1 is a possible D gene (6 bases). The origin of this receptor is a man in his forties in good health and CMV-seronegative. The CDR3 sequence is CAWSVLRTAIETQYF. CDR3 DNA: TGTGCCTGGAGTGTCCTCCGGACAGCGATAGAGACCCAGTACTTC. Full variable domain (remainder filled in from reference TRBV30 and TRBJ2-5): SQTIHQWPATLVQPVGSPLSLECTVEGTSNPNLYWYRQAAGRGLQLLFYSVGIGQISSEVPQNLSASRPQDRQFILSSKKLLLSDSGFYLCAWSVLRTAIETQYFGPGTRLLVL.